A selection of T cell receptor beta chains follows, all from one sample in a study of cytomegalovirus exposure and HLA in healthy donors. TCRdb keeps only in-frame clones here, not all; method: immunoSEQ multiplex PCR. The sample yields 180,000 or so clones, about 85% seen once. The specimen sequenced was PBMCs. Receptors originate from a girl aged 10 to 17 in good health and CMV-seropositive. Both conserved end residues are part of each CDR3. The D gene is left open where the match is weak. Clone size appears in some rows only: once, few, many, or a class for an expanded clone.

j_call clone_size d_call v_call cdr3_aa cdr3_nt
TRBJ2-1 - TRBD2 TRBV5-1 CASSLEPSGRKYNEQFF TGCGCCAGCAGCTTGGAGCCTAGCGGGAGAAAGTACAATGAGCAGTTCTTC
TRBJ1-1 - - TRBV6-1 CASSGGDRLNTEAFF TGTGCCAGCAGTGGTGGTGACAGGTTGAACACTGAAGCTTTCTTT
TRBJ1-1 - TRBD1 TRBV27 CASSFRQGVGEAFF TGTGCCAGCAGTTTCAGGCAGGGGGTGGGTGAAGCTTTCTTT
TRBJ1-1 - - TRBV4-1 CASSQKEAGFNTEAFF TGCGCCAGCAGCCAGAAGGAGGCCGGGTTTAACACTGAAGCTTTCTTT
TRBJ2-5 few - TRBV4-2 CASSQPDSQETQYF TGTGCCAGCAGCCAGCCGGACAGCCAAGAGACCCAGTACTTC
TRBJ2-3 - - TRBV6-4 CASSRDAVDTQYF TGTGCCAGCAGCAGGGATGCAGTAGATACGCAGTATTTT
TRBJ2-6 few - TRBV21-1 CASSKEGHLDSGANVLTF TGTGCCAGCAGCAAAGAAGGACACTTGGACTCTGGGGCCAACGTCCTGACTTTC
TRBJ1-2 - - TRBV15 CATRDIKGYTF TGTGCCACCAGGGACATAAAAGGCTACACCTTC
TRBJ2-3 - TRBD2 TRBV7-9 CASSPRGSGSQTDTQYF TGTGCCAGCAGCCCCCGGGGTAGCGGGAGTCAGACAGATACGCAGTATTTT
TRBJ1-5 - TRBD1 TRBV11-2 CASSSGQGGNQPQHF TGTGCCAGCAGCTCCGGACAGGGTGGAAATCAGCCCCAGCATTTT
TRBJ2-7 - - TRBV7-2 CASSLPGTDEQYF TGTGCCAGCAGCTTACCAGGAACCGACGAGCAGTACTTC
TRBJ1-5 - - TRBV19 CASSNREVSNQPQHF TGTGCCAGTAGTAATCGGGAGGTTAGCAATCAGCCCCAGCATTTT
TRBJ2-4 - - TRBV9 CASSVEGGHLAKNIQYF TGTGCCAGCAGCGTAGAGGGCGGGCATCTAGCCAAAAACATTCAGTACTTC
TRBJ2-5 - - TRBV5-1 CASSGTGSTGLYF TGCGCCAGCAGCGGTACAGGGAGTACGGGGCTGTACTTC
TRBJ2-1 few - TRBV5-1 CASSLGQNSYNEQFF TGCGCCAGCAGCTTGGGACAGAACTCCTACAATGAGCAGTTCTTC
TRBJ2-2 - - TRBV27 CASSLTRGTGELFF TGTGCCAGCAGTTTAACCCGGGGCACCGGGGAGCTGTTTTTT
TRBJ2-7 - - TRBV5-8 CASSLVARPDFYEQYF TGTGCCAGCAGCTTGGTAGCGCGTCCTGATTTCTACGAGCAGTACTTC
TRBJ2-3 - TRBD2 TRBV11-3 CASSGPTSGYLSDTQYF TGTGCCAGCAGCGGCCCGACTAGCGGCTATTTATCCGATACGCAGTATTTT
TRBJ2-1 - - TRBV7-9 CASSLGLAGEQFF TGTGCCAGCAGCTTAGGTTTGGCGGGGGAGCAGTTCTTC
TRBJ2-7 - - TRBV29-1 CSVRGVRPYEQYF TGCAGCGTTCGTGGAGTGCGGCCCTACGAGCAGTACTTC
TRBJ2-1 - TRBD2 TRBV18 CASSSGLDNEQFF TGTGCCAGCTCAAGTGGACTAGACAATGAGCAGTTCTTC
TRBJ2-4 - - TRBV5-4 CASSLQGIAKNIQYF TGTGCCAGCAGCTTGCAGGGGATAGCCAAAAACATTCAGTACTTC
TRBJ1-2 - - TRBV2 CASSDSGYNYGYTF TGTGCCAGCAGTGATTCAGGGTACAACTATGGCTACACCTTC
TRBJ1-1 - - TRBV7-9 CASSLSGSFWAFF TGTGCCAGCAGCTTAAGTGGCAGTTTTTGGGCTTTCTTT
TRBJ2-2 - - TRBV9 CASSVLTGGDTGELFF TGTGCCAGCAGCGTTCTCACAGGGGGGGACACCGGGGAGCTGTTTTTT
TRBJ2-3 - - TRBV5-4 CASSFRTAGMGTDTQYF TGTGCCAGCAGCTTCAGGACCGCGGGAATGGGCACAGATACGCAGTATTTT
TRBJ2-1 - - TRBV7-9 CASSFSTGWGNEQFF TGTGCCAGCAGCTTTTCGACAGGTTGGGGGAATGAGCAGTTCTTC